Reported below is one T cell receptor beta chain. Its target is not known. This record comes from a study of T cell responses to AZD1222 COVID-19 vaccine. Study results and limitations: The span of vaccine-associated CD4 TCRs extended across spike, with dominance at 160-218 and 743-854.

The V and J ends lost 6 bases and 2 bases respectively, with 12 bases between them. The CDR3 is 14 amino acids. Data came from immunoSEQ multiplex PCR; TCRdb stores just in-frame clones and leaves some out. The table lists 170,000 or so clones, less than 95% of them singletons, with about 1.6% in the top ten. The TCR comes from an adult in good health. This sample comprised peripheral blood, obtained on day 0 of AZD1222 vaccination. The V call is TRBV5-3, the J call TRBJ1-5; D gene uncertain. TRBV5-3 is assigned to the ORF class and has an uncertain function. Written as DNA, the CDR3 is TGTGCCAGAATGAGGGCAGGTGGCAATCAGCCCCAGCATTTT. It translates to CARMRAGGNQPQHF.